These 8 T cell receptor beta chains share one sample of origin, sequenced in a study of blood T cells in healthy people across ages. A second roughly 6 to 12 cycle PCR used barcoded and J-beta primers. TCRdb passed the 5' RACE reads through MiXCR, listing each CDR3 protein once. Among 650,000 to 800,000 distinct CDR3 sequences, under 55% were seen once, and the ten largest hold about a fifth. The sample taken for sequencing was blood. The receptors originated from a man aged 60 to 69 in good health.

A few counts support this clonotype. The chain carries TRBV7-8 and TRBJ2-7; D gene ambiguous. Trimming pared 8 bases from V and 10 bases from J, leaving 21 bases between. Looked up from germline, CDR1 is SGHVS and CDR2 is FQNEAQ. The CDR3 spans 13 residues. The CDR3 is CASFRDMGMSQYF. The CDR3 bases are TGTGCCAGCTTCCGAGACATGGGCATGTCCCAGTACTTC.

The chain has TRBV12-3 or TRBV12-4 and TRBJ1-1; D call uncertain. This CDR3 contains 13 residues. V was clipped by 6 bases and J by 4 bases, with 12 bases between them. The CDR3 loop is CASSQGPATEAFF. The CDR3 DNA is TGTGCCAGCAGCCAAGGGCCAGCCACTGAAGCTTTCTTT.

The V and J genes are TRBV7-2 and TRBJ1-1; D is perhaps TRBD1 (6 bases). The CDR3 loop spans 16 amino acids. Trimming took off 5 bases at V and 1 base at J, with 17 bases between the two ends. Germline V gene data show CDR1 as SGHTA and CDR2 as FQGNSA. The CDR3 here is CASSRGGRGPNTEAFF. In nucleotides, the CDR3 is TGTGCCAGCAGCAGGGGGGGGCGGGGACCGAACACTGAAGCTTTCTTT.

The V call is TRBV4-3, the J call TRBJ1-2; TRBD1 matches at 8 bases. J gave up 6 bases and V 4 bases, and 7 bases lay outside the gene matches. This CDR3 region has 14 residues. Germline loops: CDR1 LGHNA, CDR2 YSLEER. The DNA for the CDR3 is TGCGCCAGCAGCCGGCAGGGGGCTTTCGATGGCTACACCTTC. It is translated as CASSRQGAFDGYTF.

The V call is TRBV18, the J call TRBJ2-5; TRBD1 or TRBD2 may be the D gene (5 bases each). The CDR3 contains 13 residues. V was shortened by 6 bases and J by 5 bases, with 13 bases between the two germline ends. CDR1 and CDR2 (germline): KGHSH, LQKENI. This CDR3 is CASSRDGRETQYF. The CDR3 DNA reads TGTGCCAGCTCTCGGGACGGCCGGGAGACCCAGTACTTC.

This clonotype was recorded a few times. The J gene is TRBJ2-5, the V gene TRBV10-3, with 12 nucleotides matching TRBD2. Germline lookup yields CDR1 ENHRY and CDR2 SYGVKD. The CDR3 is 17 residues long. Unmatched junction bases numbered 11, after V lost 4 bases and J lost 5 bases. The CDR3, as DNA: TGTGCCATCAGTGGGGGACTAGCGGGCCTACACGGTGAGACCCAGTACTTC. This sequence encodes CAISGGLAGLHGETQYF.

This clonotype occurred a few times. The chain has TRBV4-1 and TRBJ2-2; D gene unclear. V was trimmed by 0 bases and J by 0 bases, leaving 5 bases between them. The CDR3 has 15 residues. Germline CDR1 is MGHRA and CDR2 is YSYEKL. DNA for the CDR3: TGCGCCAGCAGCCAAGATTCCACGAACACCGGGGAGCTGTTTTTT. This sequence encodes CASSQDSTNTGELFF.

For this clonotype: The germline gene is not matched at one end of the junction; a read error may be the cause. The chain links TRBV19 to TRBJ2-4; tentatively, D is TRBD2 (7 bases). The germline V gene has CDR1 LNHDA and CDR2 SQIVND (reference sequence). The CDR3 has 18 residues. In DNA, the CDR3 is TGTGCCAGTAGTATTGTTGGACAGCAGCCGTTAGCGGGTAACACTCAGTACTTC. Protein sequence: CASSIVGQQPLAGNTQYF.